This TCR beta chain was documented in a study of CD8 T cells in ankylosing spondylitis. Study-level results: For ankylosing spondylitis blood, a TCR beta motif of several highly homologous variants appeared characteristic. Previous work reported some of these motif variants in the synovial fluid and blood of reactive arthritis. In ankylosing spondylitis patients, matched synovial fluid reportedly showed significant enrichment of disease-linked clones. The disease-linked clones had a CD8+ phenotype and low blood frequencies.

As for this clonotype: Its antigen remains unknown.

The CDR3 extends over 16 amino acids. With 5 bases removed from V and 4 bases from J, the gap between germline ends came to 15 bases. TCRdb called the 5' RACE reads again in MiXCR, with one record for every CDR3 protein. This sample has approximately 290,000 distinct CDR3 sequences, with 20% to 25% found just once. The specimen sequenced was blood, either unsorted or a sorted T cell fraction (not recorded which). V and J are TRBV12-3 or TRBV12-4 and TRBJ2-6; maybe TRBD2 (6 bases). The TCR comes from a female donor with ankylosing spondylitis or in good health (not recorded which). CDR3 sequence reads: CASSPYSSDGANVLTF. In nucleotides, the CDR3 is TGTGCCAGCAGTCCCTATTCTAGCGACGGGGCCAACGTCCTGACTTTC.